This T cell receptor (beta chain) stems from a study of identical twins. MiXCR, run by TCRdb on the 5' RACE reads, gives a single entry per CDR3 protein. The sample carries roughly 500,000 distinct CDR3 sequences, approximately 22% recorded once. Study-level points and caveats: Insertions ran lower in abundant cord blood beta clonotypes, though not in memory repertoires.

There are a few counts of this clonotype. Its antigen is unidentified. The trim removed 0 bases at V and 2 bases at J, leaving 15 bases unmatched. The CDR3 is 20 amino acids. Germline loops: CDR1 LGHNA, CDR2 YSLEER. Another study also made use of these data, one on T cells expressing NK-cell markers. That paper states: Topping the CD3+CD56-NKG2C+ fraction as well were these clonotypes, in a few donors.

This sequence was found in a woman younger than 35 in good health. The sequencing sample was made of CD4+ T cells sorted from blood. This rearrangement joins TRBV4-3 to TRBJ2-3; 9 bases match TRBD2. CDR3 in DNA: TGCGCCAGCAGCCAAGACCGCGGTAGCGGGAGAGGGGCACACACAGATACGCAGTATTTT. Its protein is CASSQDRGSGRGAHTDTQYF.